A selection of T cell receptor beta chains follows, all from one sample in a study of molecular identifiers for immune sequencing clone quantification. TCRdb reprocessed the PCR reads with MiXCR, giving one entry per CDR3 protein. Counted here are about 510,000 distinct CDR3 sequences, 20% to 25% occurring once; the ten biggest clones make up around 0.84%. Sequencing was performed on naive CD8+ T cells from blood, with Jurkat cell RNA spiked in. The source of these receptors is a human donor in good health. Some libraries in this study had Jurkat cell RNA spiked in. CDR3s leave out the opening cysteine and the closing phenylalanine or tryptophan. The order of the fields is J gene, clone size, V gene, CDR3 protein. A clone size is listed for some rows: how often the clone was seen (once, few, many), or a class if it is expanded.

j_call: TRBJ1-5
clone_size: many
v_call: TRBV7-9
cdr3_aa: ASSWENNQPQH

j_call: TRBJ2-3
clone_size: few
v_call: TRBV19
cdr3_aa: ASTDSTDTQY

j_call: TRBJ2-2
clone_size: many
v_call: TRBV5-4
cdr3_aa: ASSYRGPGELF

j_call: TRBJ2-5
clone_size: many
v_call: TRBV25-1
cdr3_aa: ASSEIGGGETQY

j_call: TRBJ1-2
clone_size: many
v_call: TRBV12-3/TRBV12-4
cdr3_aa: ASSPGLNYGYT

j_call: TRBJ1-1
clone_size: -
v_call: TRBV12-3/TRBV12-4
cdr3_aa: DSSSTGTEAF

j_call: TRBJ1-2
clone_size: few
v_call: TRBV19
cdr3_aa: ASSFPPAYGYT

j_call: TRBJ2-2
clone_size: few
v_call: TRBV30
cdr3_aa: AWSWGLNTGELF

j_call: TRBJ2-3
clone_size: -
v_call: TRBV4-1
cdr3_aa: ASSPVMGTDTQY

j_call: TRBJ1-2
clone_size: -
v_call: TRBV5-6
cdr3_aa: ASSFSAGTGRGYGYT

j_call: TRBJ1-1
clone_size: -
v_call: TRBV19
cdr3_aa: ASSIRVLGSEAF

j_call: TRBJ2-7
clone_size: few
v_call: TRBV29-1
cdr3_aa: SVDGDSHEQY

j_call: TRBJ2-3
clone_size: -
v_call: TRBV7-9
cdr3_aa: ASSLLVGDRADTQY

j_call: TRBJ1-5
clone_size: many
v_call: TRBV19
cdr3_aa: ASSIIQYSNQPQH

j_call: TRBJ1-2
clone_size: many
v_call: TRBV12-3/TRBV12-4
cdr3_aa: ASSLTDIGYT

j_call: TRBJ2-7
clone_size: -
v_call: TRBV7-9
cdr3_aa: ASSLSDRGTHEQY

j_call: TRBJ2-5
clone_size: few
v_call: TRBV7-2
cdr3_aa: ASRFPGLAETQY

j_call: TRBJ2-7
clone_size: many
v_call: TRBV20-1
cdr3_aa: SARDNKSPNYEQY

j_call: TRBJ2-7
clone_size: -
v_call: TRBV4-3
cdr3_aa: ASSQDRGGLAEGYEQY

j_call: TRBJ2-1
clone_size: -
v_call: TRBV6-5
cdr3_aa: ASSYYRAKAYNEQF

j_call: TRBJ2-7
clone_size: many
v_call: TRBV2
cdr3_aa: ASSEWAGEEY

j_call: TRBJ2-7
clone_size: -
v_call: TRBV30
cdr3_aa: AWSGTAHYEQY

j_call: TRBJ1-5
clone_size: many
v_call: TRBV19
cdr3_aa: ASSTWDTGQPQH

j_call: TRBJ1-5
clone_size: few
v_call: TRBV20-1
cdr3_aa: SARDTGGNQPQH

j_call: TRBJ1-5
clone_size: few
v_call: TRBV10-2
cdr3_aa: ASSDTGVIEPQH

j_call: TRBJ2-7
clone_size: -
v_call: TRBV6-1
cdr3_aa: ASSAYPGEKLYEQY

j_call: TRBJ2-7
clone_size: many
v_call: TRBV5-4
cdr3_aa: ASSGDSYEQY

j_call: TRBJ2-7
clone_size: many
v_call: TRBV7-2
cdr3_aa: ASSLGGTSAYEQY

j_call: TRBJ2-3
clone_size: many
v_call: TRBV28
cdr3_aa: ASRAWDRASDTQY

j_call: TRBJ2-7
clone_size: -
v_call: TRBV7-9
cdr3_aa: ASTLDRGPYEQY

j_call: TRBJ1-1
clone_size: few
v_call: TRBV2
cdr3_aa: ARDREVNTEAF

j_call: TRBJ1-1
clone_size: -
v_call: TRBV19
cdr3_aa: ASSIGRAEAF

j_call: TRBJ2-7
clone_size: many
v_call: TRBV4-3
cdr3_aa: ASSPAWAAYEQY

j_call: TRBJ2-7
clone_size: once
v_call: TRBV2
cdr3_aa: VSSERQYSYEQY

j_call: TRBJ1-3
clone_size: few
v_call: TRBV12-3/TRBV12-4
cdr3_aa: ASSYSGDSGNTIY

j_call: TRBJ1-1
clone_size: -
v_call: TRBV24-1
cdr3_aa: ATMTGGGSEAF

j_call: TRBJ1-3
clone_size: many
v_call: TRBV5-3
cdr3_aa: ASSKPGDISGNTIY

j_call: TRBJ2-1
clone_size: -
v_call: TRBV29-1
cdr3_aa: SVALQGNYEQF

j_call: TRBJ2-7
clone_size: few
v_call: TRBV28
cdr3_aa: ASSTRNVPPNYEQY

j_call: TRBJ1-1
clone_size: many
v_call: TRBV7-9
cdr3_aa: ASSKRQGINTEAF

j_call: TRBJ1-1
clone_size: many
v_call: TRBV29-1
cdr3_aa: SDVTGETANTEAF

j_call: TRBJ1-2
clone_size: few
v_call: TRBV20-1
cdr3_aa: SARDRAFNYGYT

j_call: TRBJ2-5
clone_size: many
v_call: TRBV11-2
cdr3_aa: ASSTRAPYQETQY

j_call: TRBJ1-5
clone_size: many
v_call: TRBV4-3
cdr3_aa: ASSQDYEDQPQH

j_call: TRBJ2-4
clone_size: many
v_call: TRBV28
cdr3_aa: ASSFRGLRKNIQY

j_call: TRBJ2-7
clone_size: many
v_call: TRBV7-2
cdr3_aa: ASSLGGSGYEQY

j_call: TRBJ2-7
clone_size: few
v_call: TRBV29-1
cdr3_aa: SVEDTGSYEQY

j_call: TRBJ2-2
clone_size: -
v_call: TRBV15
cdr3_aa: ATSRVPNTGELF

j_call: TRBJ2-3
clone_size: -
v_call: TRBV9
cdr3_aa: AGSFGLRSSTDTQY

j_call: TRBJ1-1
clone_size: many
v_call: TRBV5-1
cdr3_aa: ASSLAEAGEAF

j_call: TRBJ2-5
clone_size: -
v_call: TRBV10-3
cdr3_aa: AISELGIPETQY